Listed below are T cell receptor beta chains from one sample, sequenced in a study of metastatic and nonmetastatic thyroid tumors. With MiXCR, TCRdb called clones anew from the PCR reads. The table records approximately 15,000 clones, approximately 20% of them present only once. Sequencing used blood. The source is a female donor with papillary thyroid cancer or a benign thyroid nodule (not recorded which). Some clones in this sample may be carry-over from other donors' samples. The conserved cysteine and the conserved F or W are not part of the CDR3 here.

CDR3 length	V gene	CDR3 protein
9	TRBV19	ATRVTGELF
13	TRBV11-1	ASSWNRFGYNEQF
13	TRBV3-1	ASSPIAGGPHTQY
13	TRBV12-3/TRBV12-4	ASSLWAGGLNEQY
12	TRBV27	ASGGGQGPHEQY
13	TRBV20-1	SADSGVSNTDTQY
13	TRBV19	APLSGSNPYNEQF
11	TRBV20-1	SANRDRNTEAF
12	TRBV18	ASSPSGQGHGYT
13	TRBV12-3/TRBV12-4	ASSLEAFGTDTQY
14	TRBV6-1	ASSLRQLLYNSPLH
11	TRBV10-2	ASSEDFPYEQY
10	TRBV19	ASSIRGQPHY
11	TRBV10-1	ASSPGAVGEQF
12	TRBV20-1	SASRTVNTGELF
14	TRBV20-1	SARDSRRSSSNEQF
11	TRBV6-1	ASSDRDPSQLF
14	TRBV4-3	ASIQDVGEWADTQY
11	TRBV2	ASSGGEGYGYT
11	TRBV19	ASSSGRADEQF
13	TRBV5-1	ASSHSGVDYYEQY
12	TRBV20-1	SARLAGGSFEQY
14	TRBV5-6	ASSLEGAASNQPQH
12	TRBV7-2	ASSNLANQETQY
11	TRBV6-5	ASSYYPSGEQF
13	TRBV5-1	ASSPPTGKSYEQY
11	TRBV4-1	ASSQDLEGGYT
12	TRBV7-3	ASSLRGGESEQY
14	TRBV6-1	AISLEGGCSTDTQY
15	TRBV3-1	ASRQTGTTSTSETQY
12	TRBV20-1	SAREPQGWETQY
15	TRBV25-1	ASSIRQGIGSKNIQY
14	TRBV24-1	ATSESGKYSNQPKH
15	TRBV7-3	ASSFSGSLASYNEQF